This T cell receptor (beta chain) was profiled in a study of T cells after yellow fever vaccination. They built TCR cDNA with 5'RACE template switching, a step that put in a universal primer site and UMIs. TCRdb reanalysed the 5' RACE reads using MiXCR and keeps one entry per CDR3 protein. The table includes hundreds of thousands of distinct CDR3 sequences, about 13% detected once. Trimming removed 1 base from V and 10 bases from J, with 17 bases in between. The CDR3 totals 15 residues. Germline values: CDR1 LGHDT, CDR2 YNNKEL (reference sequence). This clonotype has more than one count but fewer than ten. Its antigen is unknown. General study points: Although most clonotypes did not, a small share appeared in both CD4 and CD8 compartments. The booster saw the reappearance of most primary-vaccination clones (roughly 96% CD4, almost 90% CD8).

The chain recombines TRBV3-1 with TRBJ2-1; D possibly corresponds to TRBD2 (6 bases). The source is a man aged 30 to 45 who received the YFV17D yellow fever vaccine. Sequenced material: PBMCs, taken on the day of the yellow fever booster vaccination. The CDR3 region has the DNA TGTGCCAGCAGCCAAGCGGGAGCTAACATGGGAGAGCAGTTCTTC. As protein: CASSQAGANMGEQFF.